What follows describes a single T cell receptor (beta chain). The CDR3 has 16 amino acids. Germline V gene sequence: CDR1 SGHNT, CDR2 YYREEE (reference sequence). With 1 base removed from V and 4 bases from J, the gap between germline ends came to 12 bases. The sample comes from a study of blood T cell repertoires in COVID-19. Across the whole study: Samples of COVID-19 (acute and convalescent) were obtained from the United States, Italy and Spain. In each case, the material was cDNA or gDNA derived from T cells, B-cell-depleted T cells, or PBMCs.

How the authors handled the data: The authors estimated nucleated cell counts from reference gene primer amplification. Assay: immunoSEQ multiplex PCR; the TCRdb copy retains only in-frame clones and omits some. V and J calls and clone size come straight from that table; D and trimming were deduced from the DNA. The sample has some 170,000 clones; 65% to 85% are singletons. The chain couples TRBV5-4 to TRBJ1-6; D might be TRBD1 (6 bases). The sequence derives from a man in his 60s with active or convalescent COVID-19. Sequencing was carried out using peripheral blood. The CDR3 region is CASSLQGFQYNSPLHF. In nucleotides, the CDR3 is TGTGCCAGCAGCTTGCAGGGGTTTCAGTATAATTCACCCCTCCACTTT.